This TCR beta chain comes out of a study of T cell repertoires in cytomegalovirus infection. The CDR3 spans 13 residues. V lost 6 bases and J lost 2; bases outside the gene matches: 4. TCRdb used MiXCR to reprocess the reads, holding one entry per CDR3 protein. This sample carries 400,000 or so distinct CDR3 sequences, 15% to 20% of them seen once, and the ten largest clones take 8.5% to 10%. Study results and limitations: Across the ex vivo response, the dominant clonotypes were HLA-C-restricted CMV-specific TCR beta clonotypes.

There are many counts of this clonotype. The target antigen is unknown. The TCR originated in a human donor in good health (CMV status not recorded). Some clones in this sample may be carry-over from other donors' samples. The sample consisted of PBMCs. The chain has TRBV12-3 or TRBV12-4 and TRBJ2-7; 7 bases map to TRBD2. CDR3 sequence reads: CASRSGITYEQYF. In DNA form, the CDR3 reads TGTGCCAGCAGAAGCGGGATAACCTACGAGCAGTACTTC.